This is a list of T cell receptor beta chains from one sample in a study of blood T cell dynamics during melanoma immunotherapy. Profiling relied on immunoSEQ multiplex PCR, and the TCRdb table lists in-frame clones only, not all of them. The sample lists 14,000 to 15,000 clones, roughly 89% occurring once. The specimen was blood, collected from a patient treated with checkpoint blockade. The receptors come from a human donor with melanoma. Each CDR3 is given with its conserved first and last residue. Each record gives: D gene, V gene, clone size, J gene, CDR3 DNA, CDR3 protein. D genes are given only for firm matches. A clone size is listed for some rows: how often the clone was seen (once, few, many), or a class if it is expanded.

d_call: NA; v_call: TRBV28; clone_size: once; j_call: TRBJ2-7; cdr3_nt: TGTGCCAGCAGCAGGACCCAGCCGCCCTACGAGCAGTACTTC; cdr3_aa: CASSRTQPPYEQYF
d_call: NA; v_call: TRBV30; clone_size: few; j_call: TRBJ2-7; cdr3_nt: TGTGCCTGGAGTTTCTGGCCGGCGGGCTACGAGCAGTACTTC; cdr3_aa: CAWSFWPAGYEQYF
d_call: NA; v_call: TRBV7-2; clone_size: NA; j_call: TRBJ2-3; cdr3_nt: TGTGCCAGCAGCTTACTTTCAGGAGATACGCAGTATTTT; cdr3_aa: CASSLLSGDTQYF
d_call: NA; v_call: TRBV28; clone_size: once; j_call: TRBJ2-1; cdr3_nt: TGTGCCAGCAGTTTGGCTCCGGGATACAATGAGCAGTTCTTC; cdr3_aa: CASSLAPGYNEQFF
d_call: NA; v_call: TRBV7-2; clone_size: NA; j_call: TRBJ2-7; cdr3_nt: TGTGCCAGCAGCCCCGATAGTAGCGGCCCGTACGAGCAGTACTTC; cdr3_aa: CASSPDSSGPYEQYF
d_call: TRBD2; v_call: TRBV18; clone_size: NA; j_call: TRBJ2-7; cdr3_nt: TGTGCCAGCTCTCTAGCGGGGTCCTACGAGCAGTACTTC; cdr3_aa: CASSLAGSYEQYF
d_call: TRBD1; v_call: TRBV7-3; clone_size: NA; j_call: TRBJ1-5; cdr3_nt: TGTGCCAGCAGCCCTGACAGGGATCAGCCCCAGCATTTT; cdr3_aa: CASSPDRDQPQHF
d_call: NA; v_call: TRBV5-6; clone_size: NA; j_call: TRBJ1-4; cdr3_nt: TGTGCCAGCAGCTTGAGTTCAGTTAATGAAAAACTGTTTTTT; cdr3_aa: CASSLSSVNEKLFF
d_call: NA; v_call: TRBV27; clone_size: few; j_call: TRBJ2-7; cdr3_nt: TGTGCCAGCAGCACCCCAAGGGGGGCAAGTTACGAGCAGTACTTC; cdr3_aa: CASSTPRGASYEQYF
d_call: NA; v_call: TRBV28; clone_size: NA; j_call: TRBJ1-2; cdr3_nt: TGTGCCAGCAGGACAGGCAGCTATGGCTACACCTTC; cdr3_aa: CASRTGSYGYTF
d_call: NA; v_call: TRBV7-2; clone_size: NA; j_call: TRBJ2-7; cdr3_nt: TGTGCCAGCAGCTTGCGGAGATACGAGCAGTACTTC; cdr3_aa: CASSLRRYEQYF
d_call: NA; v_call: TRBV2; clone_size: NA; j_call: TRBJ1-1; cdr3_nt: TGTGCCAGCAGTGGTCAGGTCAACACTGAAGCTTTCTTT; cdr3_aa: CASSGQVNTEAFF
d_call: TRBD2; v_call: TRBV4-1; clone_size: NA; j_call: TRBJ2-1; cdr3_nt: TGCGCCAGCAGCCAAGATCCAGCGGGAGCACCAGGGTACAATGAGCAGTTCTTC; cdr3_aa: CASSQDPAGAPGYNEQFF
d_call: TRBD2; v_call: TRBV11-2; clone_size: NA; j_call: TRBJ2-1; cdr3_nt: TGTGCCAGCAGCCTCCGACTAGCGGGAGGGAATGAGCAGTTCTTC; cdr3_aa: CASSLRLAGGNEQFF